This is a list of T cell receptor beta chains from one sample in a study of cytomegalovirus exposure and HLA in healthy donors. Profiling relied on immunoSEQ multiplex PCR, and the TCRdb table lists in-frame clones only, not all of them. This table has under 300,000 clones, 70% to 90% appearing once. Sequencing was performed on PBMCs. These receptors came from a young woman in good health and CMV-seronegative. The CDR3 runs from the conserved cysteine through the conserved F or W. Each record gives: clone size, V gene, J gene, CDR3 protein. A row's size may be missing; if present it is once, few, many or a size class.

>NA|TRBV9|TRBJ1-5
CASSVGAVGQPQHF
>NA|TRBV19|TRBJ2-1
CASSWASGGDEQFF
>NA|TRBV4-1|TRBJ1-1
CASSQEEGNTEAFF
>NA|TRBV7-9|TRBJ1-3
CASSIQGSGNTIYF
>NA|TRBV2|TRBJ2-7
CASSELSYEQYF
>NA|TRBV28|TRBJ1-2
CASRSTGVLNYGYTF
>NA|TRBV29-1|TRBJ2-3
CSVGPGQGGDTQYF
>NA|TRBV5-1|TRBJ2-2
CASSSMGLNTGELFF
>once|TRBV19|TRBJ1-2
CASRPLWWQGDYGYTF
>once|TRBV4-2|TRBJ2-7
CASSQEGQGIFEQYF
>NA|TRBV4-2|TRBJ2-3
CASSRALGKERDTQYF
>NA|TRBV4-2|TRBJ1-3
CASSQLDRVRNTIYF
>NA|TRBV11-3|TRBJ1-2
CASAPAFGGGYTF
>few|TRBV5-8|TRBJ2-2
CASSERGNTGELFF
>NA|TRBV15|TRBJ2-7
CATSRDRGTYEQYF
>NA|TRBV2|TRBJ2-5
CASSEEGASGETQYF
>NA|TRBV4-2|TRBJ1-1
CASSQDFWGRNTEAFF
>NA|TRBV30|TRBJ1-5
CAWSGSTASNQPQHF
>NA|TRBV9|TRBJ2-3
CASSVDRLARITDTQYF
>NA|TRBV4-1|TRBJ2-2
CASSPGTRNTGELFF
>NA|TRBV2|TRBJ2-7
CASTPTGGYEQYF
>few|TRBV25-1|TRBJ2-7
CASSEALAGSPTSF